One and the same sample provided the 26 T cell receptor beta chains below, sequenced in a study of response to subunit inactivated influenza vaccine. From the RT-PCR reads, TCRdb called clonotypes with MiXCR, one entry per CDR3 protein. Of 710,000 or so distinct CDR3 sequences in the sample, around 16% were seen once. The sequenced sample was PBMCs from blood, obtained roughly 12 days after vaccination. The receptors come from a man in his fifties who received an inactivated influenza vaccine.

This clonotype has just a few counts. The chain joins TRBV3-1 to TRBJ2-2; 9 nucleotides align to TRBD1. Trimming cost V 3 bases and J 4 bases; bases outside gene matches: 6. The CDR3 runs 16 residues. The V gene's germline CDR1 is LGHDT and CDR2 YNNKEL (reference sequence). CDR3 DNA sequence: TGTGCCAGCAGCCATGGGACAGGGCAGGGCACCGGGGAGCTGTTTTTT. Its translation: CASSHGTGQGTGELFF. The variable domain in full, with the rest retrieved from reference TRBV3-1 and TRBJ2-2, is DTAVSQTPKYLVTQMGNDKSIKCEQNLGHDTMYWYKQDSKKFLKIMFSYNNKELIINETVPNRFSPKSPDKAHLNLHINSLELGDSAVYFCASSHGTGQGTGELFFGEGSRLTVL.

J is TRBJ2-7 and V is TRBV5-1; D is ambiguous. Per germline, CDR1 SGHRS and CDR2 YFSETQ. Between the trimmed V and J ends, which lost 4 bases and 1 base, there was a span of 9 bases. The CDR3 has 13 amino acids. The CDR3 region is CASSHPRSYEQYF. The CDR3 region has the DNA TGCGCCAGCAGCCACCCCAGGTCCTACGAGCAGTACTTC.

A few counts support this clonotype. V usage is TRBV5-1 and J usage is TRBJ2-6, with D possibly being TRBD2 (6 bases). This CDR3 region has 17 residues. Germline assignment: CDR1 SGHRS and CDR2 YFSETQ. The V gene lost 3 bases and the J gene lost 4 bases, with 17 bases spanning the gap. The CDR3 DNA reads TGCGCCAGCAGCTCTCAGGGCGGGGCGGCGGGGGCCAACGTCCTGACTTTC. This translates into CASSSQGGAAGANVLTF. Full variable domain (outside the CDR3, taken from reference TRBV5-1 and TRBJ2-6): KAGVTQTPRYLIKTRGQQVTLSCSPISGHRSVSWYQQTPGQGLQFLFEYFSETQRNKGNFPGRFSGRQFSNSRSEMNVSTLELGDSALYLCASSSQGGAAGANVLTFGAGSRLTVL.

In this sample, this clonotype turned up a few times. The V and J genes are TRBV29-1 and TRBJ2-2; perhaps TRBD1 as D (6 bases). The CDR3 covers 14 residues. Germline V lookup: CDR1 SQVTM, CDR2 ANQGSEA. Trimming took 5 bases from V and 4 from J, leaving 14 bases between them. Here the CDR3 reads CSVRRQGITGELFF. In DNA, the CDR3 is TGCAGCGTTCGTCGGCAGGGGATCACCGGGGAGCTGTTTTTT.

The chain recombines TRBV15 with TRBJ2-5, with D uncertain. Germline-derived CDR1 and CDR2 are LNHNV and YYDKDF (reference sequence). The ends were cut back, 1 base at V and 1 base at J, with 7 bases in the middle. CDR3 length equals 14 residues. CDR3 DNA sequence: TGTGCCACCAGCAGAGGAAGGAGCCAAGAGACCCAGTACTTC. Protein sequence: CATSRGRSQETQYF.

This clonotype occurred a few times. V usage is TRBV12-3 or TRBV12-4 and J usage is TRBJ1-1; perhaps TRBD1 as D (6 bases). Trimming left V 3 bases short and J 5 bases short, with 13 bases between. This CDR3 spans 14 amino acids. The CDR3 nucleotides are TGTGCCAGCAGTTTCACCGGGGGCGGAACTGAAGCTTTCTTT. Protein: CASSFTGGGTEAFF.

This clonotype was seen a handful of times. For the CDR3, the DNA is TGCAGCGTTGCTGGGGCGGGGCAGGAGCAGTTCTTC. Protein product: CSVAGAGQEQFF. The chain uses TRBV29-1 and TRBJ2-1; maybe TRBD2 (6 bases). The V end lost 4 bases, the J end lost 10 bases, and 14 bases lay between the germline ends. Germline V lookup: CDR1 SQVTM, CDR2 ANQGSEA. This CDR3 is 12 amino acids long.

V is TRBV4-2 and J is TRBJ1-5; D may be TRBD1 (5 bases). V was trimmed by 1 base and J by 7 bases, leaving 14 bases between them. CDR3 size: 15 residues. From germline, CDR1 is LGHNA and CDR2 YNFKEQ. Here the CDR3 reads CASSQALRVTQPQHF. The CDR3 DNA sequence: TGTGCCAGCAGCCAAGCGCTCAGGGTGACCCAGCCCCAGCATTTT.

The rearrangement uses TRBV11-2 and TRBJ2-1, with TRBD2 identical over 11 bases. Germline CDR1 reads SGHAT; CDR2 reads FQNNGV. This CDR3 is built from 15 residues. J gave up 7 bases and V 5 bases, and 7 bases lay outside the gene matches. The CDR3 sequence: CASSQLAGAPNEQFF. The CDR3 nucleotides are TGTGCCAGCAGCCAACTAGCGGGGGCACCAAATGAGCAGTTCTTC.

There are many counts of this clonotype. V gene TRBV3-1 combines with J gene TRBJ2-7; D perhaps matches TRBD2 (6 bases). Deletions cut 1 base from V and 2 bases from J, with 12 bases between. Germline assignment: CDR1 LGHDT and CDR2 YNNKEL (reference sequence). The CDR3 has 15 amino acids. The CDR3: CASSQGRAGTYEQYF. The CDR3 nucleotides read TGTGCCAGCAGCCAAGGTCGTGCGGGGACCTACGAGCAGTACTTC.

This clonotype was observed a few times. The chain combines TRBV12-3 or TRBV12-4 with TRBJ2-7; D is perhaps TRBD1 (6 bases). V lost 0 bases to trimming and J lost 0 bases, with 9 bases between them. This CDR3 is built from 15 residues. CDR3 coding DNA: TGTGCCAGCAGTTTAGCTTGGGACAACTCCTACGAGCAGTACTTC. Translation: CASSLAWDNSYEQYF.

The genes are TRBV10-3 and TRBJ2-1, with a possible D match to TRBD2 (5 bases). V shed 10 bases and J shed 4 bases, with 20 bases lying between them. The CDR3 is 15 amino acids. The V gene's germline CDR1 is ENHRY and CDR2 SYGVKD. This chain's CDR3 is CATQSTGGTYNEQFF. For the CDR3, the DNA is TGTGCCACCCAGTCGACCGGAGGCACGTACAATGAGCAGTTCTTC.

This clonotype was picked up a small number of times. This sequence joins TRBV7-2 and TRBJ2-1; no definite D call. The CDR3 runs to 13 residues. In germline, CDR1 is SGHTA, CDR2 FQGNSA. V was clipped by 6 bases and J by 6 bases, with 12 bases between them. The CDR3 reads CASREKSRNEQFF. CDR3 sequence (DNA): TGTGCCAGCAGGGAGAAGTCCCGCAATGAGCAGTTCTTC.

This clonotype was seen only a few times. V usage is TRBV20-1 and J usage is TRBJ2-7; TRBD1 might be the D (6 bases). Germline V gene data show CDR1 as DFQATT and CDR2 as SNEGSKA (reference sequence). The CDR3 loop spans 13 amino acids. Trimming cost V 4 bases and J 5 bases, with 15 bases left between them. This chain's CDR3 is CSAKGPGVHEQYF. CDR3 in DNA: TGCAGTGCTAAAGGCCCAGGGGTCCACGAGCAGTACTTC.

This clonotype occurred many times. The V gene is TRBV12-3 or TRBV12-4, the J gene TRBJ2-6; no definite D call. This CDR3 has 18 residues. V was shortened by 1 base and J by 0 bases, with 13 bases between the two germline ends. CDR3 in DNA: TGTGCCAGCAGTTTAGGGGTTGGGGATCTCTCTGGGGCCAACGTCCTGACTTTC. As protein: CASSLGVGDLSGANVLTF.

CDR3 amino acids: CASSFTEAFF. The CDR3 DNA follows: TGTGCCAGCAGTTTCACTGAAGCTTTCTTT. The J gene is TRBJ1-1, the V gene TRBV12-3 or TRBV12-4; D uncertain. This CDR3 is built from 10 residues. Trimming removed 3 bases from V and 4 bases from J, with 0 bases in between.

The chain links TRBV4-2 to TRBJ2-2, with TRBD1 as a possible D gene (6 bases). Germline V gene sequence: CDR1 LGHNA, CDR2 YNFKEQ. Trimming pared 2 bases from V and 0 bases from J, leaving 10 bases between. This CDR3 region has 16 residues. In DNA form, the CDR3 reads TGTGCCAGCAGCCAACAGACAGGCGCGAACACCGGGGAGCTGTTTTTT. This translates into CASSQQTGANTGELFF.

The chain has TRBV5-1 and TRBJ2-1; 7 bases line up with TRBD1. Germline lookup yields CDR1 SGHRS and CDR2 YFSETQ. CDR3 length: 16 residues. With V trimmed by 7 bases and J by 6 bases, 16 bases remained unmatched. The CDR3 protein is CASGPGQPILGNEQFF. For the CDR3, the DNA is TGCGCCAGCGGACCGGGACAGCCCATCTTGGGCAATGAGCAGTTCTTC.

This clonotype appeared many times. The CDR3: CASSGLLGYEQYF. The CDR3 DNA follows: TGTGCCAGCAGCGGACTTCTGGGCTACGAGCAGTACTTC. The chain links TRBV9 to TRBJ2-7; D call uncertain. The CDR3 sequence is 13 residues long. V lost 3 bases and J lost 3, with 10 bases in between. Germline CDR1 reads SGDLS; CDR2 reads YYNGEE.

The chain employs TRBV12-3 or TRBV12-4 and TRBJ2-1, with no clear D. This CDR3 comprises 13 residues. The ends were cut back, 8 bases at V and 1 base at J, with 9 bases in the middle. Here the CDR3 DNA reads TGTGCCAGCCTTGACATTTCCTACAATGAGCAGTTCTTC. This encodes CASLDISYNEQFF.

This clonotype was observed many times. This sequence joins TRBV4-1 and TRBJ2-7; D remains unclear. The germline V and J ends were trimmed by 0 bases and 0 bases, with 9 bases remaining between them. Germline-derived CDR1 and CDR2 are MGHRA and YSYEKL. This CDR3 spans 15 amino acids. CDR3 residues: CASSQEDPSSYEQYF. DNA of the CDR3: TGCGCCAGCAGCCAAGAGGATCCTAGCTCCTACGAGCAGTACTTC.

This clonotype has more than one count but fewer than ten. The gene calls are TRBV4-1 and TRBJ2-7, with 11 bases matching TRBD2. Per the germline V gene, CDR1 is MGHRA and CDR2 is YSYEKL. With V trimmed by 1 base and J by 7 bases, 9 bases remained unmatched. The CDR3 consists of 16 residues. CDR3 coding DNA: TGCGCCAGCAGCCAAGTAACTAGCGGGAGAGCGGGGGAGCAGTACTTC. The encoded protein is CASSQVTSGRAGEQYF.

The chain employs TRBV15 and TRBJ2-1; possibly TRBD2 for D (5 bases). Trimming stripped 5 bases from V and 1 base from J, with 9 bases between. Germline CDR1 reads LNHNV; CDR2 reads YYDKDF (reference sequence). This CDR3 region has 14 residues. The DNA for the CDR3 is TGTGCCACCAGCGACCCGGGGTCCTACAATGAGCAGTTCTTC. It encodes CATSDPGSYNEQFF.

This clonotype was observed at least ten times. The chain carries TRBV13 and TRBJ2-7; 8 nucleotides match TRBD1. V gave up 5 bases and J gave up 6 bases; unmatched junction bases: 9. The germline V gene encodes CDR1 PRHDT and CDR2 FYEKMQ (reference sequence). This CDR3 has 14 residues. For the CDR3, the DNA is TGTGCCAGCAGCCTAAGGACAGGGAAGGGCGAGCAGTACTTC. Amino acids: CASSLRTGKGEQYF.

This clonotype was found a few times. V usage is TRBV10-3 and J usage is TRBJ2-3; possibly TRBD1 for D (6 bases). The V end lost 0 bases, the J end lost 6 bases, and 13 bases lay between the germline ends. CDR1 ENHRY and CDR2 SYGVKD come from the germline V gene. This CDR3 is built from 15 residues. The CDR3 reads CAISESHRVTDTQYF. CDR3 in DNA: TGTGCCATCAGTGAGTCGCACAGGGTCACGGATACGCAGTATTTT.

The V gene is TRBV7-9, the J gene TRBJ2-1; 9 bases match TRBD2. Germline V gene data show CDR1 as SEHNR and CDR2 as FQNEAQ (reference sequence). The V segment lost 1 base and the J segment 5 bases; nucleotides outside the gene matches: 6. The CDR3 covers 16 residues. CDR3 region: CASSLGPASGDNEQFF. For the CDR3, the DNA is TGTGCCAGCAGCTTAGGTCCGGCTAGCGGGGACAATGAGCAGTTCTTC.